Given below is one T cell receptor (beta chain) in context. Its recognized antigen is unknown. Base qualities are not provided; no much larger clone lies one nucleotide away. The immunoSEQ Assay, a bias-controlled multiplex PCR, was used to amplify TCRbeta CDR3 regions from genomic DNA. Regarding the original processing steps: The number of nucleated cells in each sample was estimated from the amplification of reference gene primers within the assay. To quantify the absolute abundance of each unique TCRbeta CDR3 rearrangement, sequence reads were collapsed and filtered. Productive Simpson clonality was computed per sample as the square root of Simpson's diversity index over productive rearrangements. TCRdb provides this immuneACCESS table in a form limited to in-frame rearrangements. Some clones are lacking; in checked studies, under half of them reflect an unresolved V gene, and why the rest are absent is not known. V and J calls and clone size follow that table, whereas D and trimming were derived from the DNA. Within this sample are some 150,000 clones, with about 90% of them counted one time only. Jointly, the top ten make up roughly 37% of the sample.

This record comes from a study of blood T cell repertoires in COVID-19 (dated by TCRdb to the early 2020s). In terms of the full investigation: Samples covering the acute and convalescent phases of COVID-19 were provided by collaborators in the United States, Italy and Spain. The material from the prospective study consisted of cDNA or gDNA derived from T cells, B-cell-depleted T cells, or PBMCs. Subjects who had been exposed to COVID-19, were actively infected with it, or had recovered from it provided the deeply sampled blood TCRbeta repertoires that made up the dataset. The repertoires were made available in a free public database intended to serve as a resource for research on the immune response to SARS-CoV-2. The samples were drawn from the first 160 participants of the ongoing ImmuneRACE study and from 950 to 1,500 subjects provided by 6 global collaborators. A de-identified subject ID, COVID-19 status, age in years and sex were almost always included in the sample metadata. Where available, HLA class I and class II types were obtained from metadata supplied by the sample provider rather than from assay-based typing. Broad study findings and their caveats: The amount of clinical and demographic metadata varied by source and participant and was provided uncurated.

V lost 5 bases and J lost 3 bases, and the count of bases not matched to a germline gene is 5. From its cysteine to its phenylalanine, the CDR3 spans 15 amino acids. Of all the DNA, just the CDR3 is kept, 45 bases in frame from base 1. CDR1 and CDR2 (SNHLY, FYNNEI) derive from the germline V gene. Another Seattle source contributed samples from volunteer blood donors who had recovered from COVID-19. Each collaborating institution followed its own protocols to collect whole blood in K2EDTA tubes. For TCRbeta analysis, collaborator samples were shipped as frozen whole blood, as isolated PBMCs, or as DNA extracted from either sample type.

The rearrangement joined TRBV2 to TRBJ1-4, and 8 bases in between align with TRBD1. Input material: peripheral blood. This sequence originates from a man aged 45-60 years who had recovered from COVID-19. The DNA sequence follows: TGTGCCAGCAGTCTCCAACAGGGGGCTAATGAAAAACTGTTTTTT. This is translated as CASSLQQGANEKLFF.